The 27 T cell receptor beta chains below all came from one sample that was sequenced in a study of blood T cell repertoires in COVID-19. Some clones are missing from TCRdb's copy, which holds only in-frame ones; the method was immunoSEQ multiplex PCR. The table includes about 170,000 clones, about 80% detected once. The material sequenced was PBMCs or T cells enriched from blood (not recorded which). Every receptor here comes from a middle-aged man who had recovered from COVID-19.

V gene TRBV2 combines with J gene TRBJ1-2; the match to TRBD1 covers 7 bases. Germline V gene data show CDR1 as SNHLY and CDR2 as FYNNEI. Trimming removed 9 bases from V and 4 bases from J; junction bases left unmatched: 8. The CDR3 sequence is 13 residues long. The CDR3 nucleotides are TGTGCCAGTCTCGGACAGGCATCCTATGGCTACACCTTC. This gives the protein CASLGQASYGYTF.

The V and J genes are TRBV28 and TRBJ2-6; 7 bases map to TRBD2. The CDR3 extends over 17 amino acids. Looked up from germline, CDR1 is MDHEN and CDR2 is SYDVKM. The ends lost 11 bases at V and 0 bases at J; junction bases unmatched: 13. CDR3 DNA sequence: TGTGCCGTATACAGGCGGGGGTACAGCTCTGGGGCCAACGTCCTGACTTTC. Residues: CAVYRRGYSSGANVLTF.

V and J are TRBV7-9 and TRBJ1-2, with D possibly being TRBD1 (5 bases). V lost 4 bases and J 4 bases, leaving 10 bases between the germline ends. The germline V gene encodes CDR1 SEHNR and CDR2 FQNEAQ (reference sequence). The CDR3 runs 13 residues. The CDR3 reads CASSWGQLYGYTF. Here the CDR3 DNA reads TGTGCCAGCAGCTGGGGCCAGCTCTATGGCTACACCTTC. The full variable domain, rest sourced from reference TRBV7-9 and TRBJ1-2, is DTGVSQNPRHKITKRGQNVTFRCDPISEHNRLYWYRQTLGQGPEFLTYFQNEAQLEKSRLLSDRFSAERPKGSFSTLEIQRTEQGDSAMYLCASSWGQLYGYTFGSGTRLTVV.

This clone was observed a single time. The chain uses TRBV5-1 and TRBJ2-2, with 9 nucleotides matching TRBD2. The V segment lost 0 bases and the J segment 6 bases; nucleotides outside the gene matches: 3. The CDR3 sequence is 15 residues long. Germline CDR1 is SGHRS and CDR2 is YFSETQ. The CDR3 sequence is CASSLERGAAGELFF. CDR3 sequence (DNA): TGCGCCAGCAGCTTGGAGCGGGGGGCGGCCGGGGAGCTGTTTTTT.

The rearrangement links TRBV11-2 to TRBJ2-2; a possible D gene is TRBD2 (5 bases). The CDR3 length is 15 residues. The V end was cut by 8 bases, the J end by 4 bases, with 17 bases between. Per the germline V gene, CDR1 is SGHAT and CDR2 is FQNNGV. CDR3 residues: CASGSDTAGTGELFF. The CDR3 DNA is TGTGCCAGCGGTAGTGATACGGCGGGCACCGGGGAGCTGTTTTTT. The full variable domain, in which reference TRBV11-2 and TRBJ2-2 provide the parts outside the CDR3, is EAGVAQSPRYKIIEKRQSVAFWCNPISGHATLYWYQQILGQGPKLLIQFQNNGVVDDSQLPKDRFSAERLKGVDSTLKIQPAKLEDSAVYLCASGSDTAGTGELFFGEGSRLTVL.

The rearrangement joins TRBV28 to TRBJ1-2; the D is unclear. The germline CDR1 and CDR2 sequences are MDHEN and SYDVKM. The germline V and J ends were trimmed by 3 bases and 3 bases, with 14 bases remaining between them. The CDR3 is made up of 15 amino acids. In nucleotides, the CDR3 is TGTGCCAGCAGTTTGAACCGCGGATGGGACTATGGCTACACCTTC. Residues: CASSLNRGWDYGYTF.

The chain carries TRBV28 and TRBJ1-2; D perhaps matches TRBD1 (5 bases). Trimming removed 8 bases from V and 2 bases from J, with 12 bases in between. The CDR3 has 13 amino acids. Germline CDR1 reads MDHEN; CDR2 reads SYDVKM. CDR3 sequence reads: CASQDNGNYGYTF. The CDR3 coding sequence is TGTGCCAGCCAGGACAACGGGAACTATGGCTACACCTTC.

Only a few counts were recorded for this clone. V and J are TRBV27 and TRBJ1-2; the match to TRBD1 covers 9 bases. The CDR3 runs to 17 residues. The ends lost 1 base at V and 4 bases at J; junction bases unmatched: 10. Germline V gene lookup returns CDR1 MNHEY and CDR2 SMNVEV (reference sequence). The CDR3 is CASSLLPGRTGAYGYTF. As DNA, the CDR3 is TGTGCCAGCAGTTTATTACCAGGCCGGACAGGGGCCTATGGCTACACCTTC.

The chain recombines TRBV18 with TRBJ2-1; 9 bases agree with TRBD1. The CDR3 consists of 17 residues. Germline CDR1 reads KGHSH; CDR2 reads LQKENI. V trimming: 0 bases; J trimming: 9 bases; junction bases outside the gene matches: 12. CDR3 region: CASSPPGPGQGQSEQFF. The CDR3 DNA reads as TGTGCCAGCTCACCACCAGGGCCGGGACAGGGTCAAAGTGAGCAGTTCTTC.

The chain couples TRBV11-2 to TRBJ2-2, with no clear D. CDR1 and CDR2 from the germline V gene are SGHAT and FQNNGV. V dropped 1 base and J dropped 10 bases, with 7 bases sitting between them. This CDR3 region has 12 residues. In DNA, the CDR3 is TGTGCCAGCAGCTTAGGGGCGCTGGAGCTGTTTTTT. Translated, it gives CASSLGALELFF.

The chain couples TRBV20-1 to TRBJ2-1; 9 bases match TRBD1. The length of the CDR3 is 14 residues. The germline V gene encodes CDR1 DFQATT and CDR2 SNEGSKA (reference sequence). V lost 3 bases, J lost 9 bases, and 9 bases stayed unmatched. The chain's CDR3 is CSASRDRAGGEQFF. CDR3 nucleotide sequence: TGCAGTGCTAGTCGGGACAGGGCAGGGGGTGAGCAGTTCTTC.

CDR3 in amino acids: CASSYQGSYEQFF. The CDR3, as DNA: TGTGCCAGCAGTTATCAGGGAAGCTATGAGCAGTTCTTC. The chain employs TRBV27 and TRBJ2-1; possibly TRBD1 for D (5 bases). This CDR3 comprises 13 residues. In germline, CDR1 is MNHEY, CDR2 SMNVEV (reference sequence). The V end lost 4 bases, the J end lost 8 bases, and 12 bases lay between the germline ends.

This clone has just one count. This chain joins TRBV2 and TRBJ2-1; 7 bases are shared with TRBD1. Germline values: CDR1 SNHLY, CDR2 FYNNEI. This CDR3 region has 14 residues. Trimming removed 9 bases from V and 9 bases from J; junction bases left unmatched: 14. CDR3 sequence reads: CASGGQNTNGEQFF. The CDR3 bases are TGTGCCAGTGGGGGACAGAATACAAACGGTGAGCAGTTCTTC. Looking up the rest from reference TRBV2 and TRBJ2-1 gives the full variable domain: EPEVTQTPSHQVTQMGQEVILRCVPISNHLYFYWYRQILGQKVEFLVSFYNNEISEKSEIFDDQFSVERPDGSNFTLKIRSTKLEDSAMYFCASGGQNTNGEQFFGPGTRLTVL.

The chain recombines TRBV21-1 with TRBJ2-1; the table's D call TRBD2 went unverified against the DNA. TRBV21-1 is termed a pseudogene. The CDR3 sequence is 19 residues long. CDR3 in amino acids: CASSKGGTSGPSSYNEQFF. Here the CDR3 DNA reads TGTGCCAGCAGCAAAGGAGGGACTAGCGGACCAAGCTCCTACAATGAGCAGTTCTTC.

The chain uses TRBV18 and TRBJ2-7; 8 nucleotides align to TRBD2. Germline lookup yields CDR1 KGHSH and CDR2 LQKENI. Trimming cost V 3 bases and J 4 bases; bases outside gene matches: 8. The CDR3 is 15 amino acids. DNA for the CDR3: TGTGCCAGCTCACCGGGCGGGACTAGTGTGTACGAGCAGTACTTC. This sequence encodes CASSPGGTSVYEQYF.

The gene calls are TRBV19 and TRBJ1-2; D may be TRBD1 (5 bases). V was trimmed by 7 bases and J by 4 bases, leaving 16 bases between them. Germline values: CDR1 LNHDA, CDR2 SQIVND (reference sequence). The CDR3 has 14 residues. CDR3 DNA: TGTGCCAGTACCATAAGCGGGGGGAGCTATGGCTACACCTTC. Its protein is CASTISGGSYGYTF.

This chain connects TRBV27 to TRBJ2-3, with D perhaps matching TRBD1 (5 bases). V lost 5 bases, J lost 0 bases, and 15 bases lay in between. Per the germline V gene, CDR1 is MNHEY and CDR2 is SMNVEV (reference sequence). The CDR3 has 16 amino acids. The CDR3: CASSPFIGASTDTQYF. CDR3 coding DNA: TGTGCCAGCAGTCCATTCATTGGGGCGAGCACAGATACGCAGTATTTT.

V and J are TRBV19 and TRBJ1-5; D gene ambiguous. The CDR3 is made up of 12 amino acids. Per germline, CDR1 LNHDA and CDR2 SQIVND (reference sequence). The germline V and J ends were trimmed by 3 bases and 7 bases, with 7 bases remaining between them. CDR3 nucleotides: TGTGCCAGTAGTATGAGAACCCAGCCCCAGCATTTT. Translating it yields CASSMRTQPQHF.

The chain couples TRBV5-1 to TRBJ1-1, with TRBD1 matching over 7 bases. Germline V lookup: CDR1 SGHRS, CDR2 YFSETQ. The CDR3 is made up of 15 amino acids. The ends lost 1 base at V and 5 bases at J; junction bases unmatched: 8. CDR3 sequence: CASSLTPGGPTEAFF. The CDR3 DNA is TGCGCCAGCAGCTTGACGCCAGGGGGTCCAACTGAAGCTTTCTTT.

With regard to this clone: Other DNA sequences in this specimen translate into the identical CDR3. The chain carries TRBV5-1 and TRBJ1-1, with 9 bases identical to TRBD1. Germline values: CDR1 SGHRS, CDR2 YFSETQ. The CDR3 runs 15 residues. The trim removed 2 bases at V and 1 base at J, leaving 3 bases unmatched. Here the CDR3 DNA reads TGCGCCAGCAGCTTTGGGACAGGGAGGAACACTGAAGCTTTCTTT. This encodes CASSFGTGRNTEAFF.

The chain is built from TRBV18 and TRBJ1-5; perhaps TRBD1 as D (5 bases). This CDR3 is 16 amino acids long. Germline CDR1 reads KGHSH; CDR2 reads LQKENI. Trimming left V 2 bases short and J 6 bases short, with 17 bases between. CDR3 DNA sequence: TGTGCCAGCTCACCATCGTCCCAGGGCCTCACTCAGCCCCAGCATTTT. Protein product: CASSPSSQGLTQPQHF.

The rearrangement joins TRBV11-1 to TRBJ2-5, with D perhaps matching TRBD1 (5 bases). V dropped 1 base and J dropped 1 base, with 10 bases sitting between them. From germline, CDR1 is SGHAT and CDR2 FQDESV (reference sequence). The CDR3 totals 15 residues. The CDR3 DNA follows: TGTGCCAGCAGCTTAGGTGCAGGGCCCCAAGAGACCCAGTACTTC. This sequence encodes CASSLGAGPQETQYF.

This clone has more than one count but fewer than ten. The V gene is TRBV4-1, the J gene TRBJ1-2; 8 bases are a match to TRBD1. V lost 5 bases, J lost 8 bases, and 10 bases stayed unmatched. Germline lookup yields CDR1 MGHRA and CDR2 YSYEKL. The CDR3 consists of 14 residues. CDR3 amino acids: CASSTRTGKDGYTF. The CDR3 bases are TGCGCCAGCAGCACCCGGACAGGGAAGGACGGCTACACCTTC.

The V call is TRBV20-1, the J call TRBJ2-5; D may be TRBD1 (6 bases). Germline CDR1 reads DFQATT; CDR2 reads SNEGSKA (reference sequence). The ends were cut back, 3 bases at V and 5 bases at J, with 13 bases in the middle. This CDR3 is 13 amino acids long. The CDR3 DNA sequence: TGCAGTGCTAGTCCGGGACAAACCGAGACCCAGTACTTC. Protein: CSASPGQTETQYF.

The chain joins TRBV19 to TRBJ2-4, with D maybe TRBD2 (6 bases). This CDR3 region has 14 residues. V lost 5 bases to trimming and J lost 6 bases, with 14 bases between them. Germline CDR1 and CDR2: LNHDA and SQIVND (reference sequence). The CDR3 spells CASSSGEGRNIQYF. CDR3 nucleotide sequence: TGTGCCAGTAGTTCGGGGGAAGGGAGAAACATTCAGTACTTC.

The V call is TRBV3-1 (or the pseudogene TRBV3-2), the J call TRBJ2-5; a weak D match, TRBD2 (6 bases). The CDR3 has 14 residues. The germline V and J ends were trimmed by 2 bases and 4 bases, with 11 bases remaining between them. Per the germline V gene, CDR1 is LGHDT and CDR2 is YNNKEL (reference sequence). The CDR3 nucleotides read TGTGCCAGCAGCCAAAGACGGAGGGCAGAGACCCAGTACTTC. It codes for CASSQRRRAETQYF.

The CDR3 region has the DNA TGTGCCAGCAGCCAATCCGGGGGGACCCAGTACTTC. Residues: CASSQSGGTQYF. This chain uses TRBV3-1 (or the pseudogene TRBV3-2) with TRBJ2-5, with D tentatively TRBD2 (6 bases). V lost 2 bases and J lost 7, with 8 bases in between. Per the germline V gene, CDR1 is LGHDT and CDR2 is YNNKEL (reference sequence). CDR3 length equals 12 residues.